This T cell receptor beta chain was sequenced for a study of T-cell memory formation after mild COVID-19. This clonotype came up a few times. Antigen unknown. TCRdb ran MiXCR on the 5' RACE reads and lists one entry per CDR3 protein. The top ten clones hold approximately 5.5% of a sample with 100,000 to 150,000 distinct CDR3 sequences, approximately 15% of them seen once. Whole-study findings and limits: CD4+ bias marked clones expanding day 15 to 37, unlike balanced contracting clones.

The CDR3 has 14 residues. Germline V gene data show CDR1 as SGHRS and CDR2 as YFSETQ. Trimming pared 0 bases from V and 5 bases from J, leaving 11 bases between. Sequencing was done on a sample of PBMCs or a T cell subset sorted from them (not recorded which). This clonotype was sampled from a man between 18 and 29 years old who had mild COVID-19 (a few samples of this study predate the infection). Cell type and time point are not known. The chain couples TRBV5-1 to TRBJ2-5, with D perhaps assigned TRBD1 or TRBD2 (6 bases each). CDR3 in DNA: TGCGCCAGCAGCTTGGAAAGGGGGGCGGAGACCCAGTACTTC. This encodes CASSLERGAETQYF.